These 25 T cell receptor beta chains were sequenced from one sample in a study of blood T cell repertoires in COVID-19. Sequenced by immunoSEQ multiplex PCR; TCRdb stores in-frame clones only, minus some. The sample gives approximately 240,000 clones, approximately 90% of which show up once; approximately 2% is in the top ten. Input material: PBMCs or T cells enriched from blood (not recorded which). These receptors all stem from a woman aged 18 to 35 who had recovered from COVID-19.

On this clone: Other DNA sequences from this sample encode an identical CDR3 as well. This chain uses TRBV5-5 with TRBJ2-5, with D possibly matching TRBD2 (5 bases). CDR1 and CDR2 from the germline V gene are SGHKS and YYEKEE (reference sequence). The length of the CDR3 is 13 residues. V lost 1 base, J lost 2 bases, and 6 bases lay in between. CDR3 amino acids: CASSLPGQETQYF. CDR3 bases: TGTGCCAGCAGCTTGCCGGGACAAGAGACCCAGTACTTC.

CDR3 bases: TGTGCCAGCAGCACCACCGGGGTGCCCCAGCATTTT. Protein product: CASSTTGVPQHF. V usage is TRBV27 and J usage is TRBJ1-5; D is unclear. Germline CDR1 reads MNHEY; CDR2 reads SMNVEV (reference sequence). The length of the CDR3 is 12 residues. Trimming shortened V by 6 bases and J by 9 bases, and 12 bases separated the two germline ends.

The J gene is TRBJ2-2, the V gene TRBV9; 7 bases align to TRBD2. Germline-derived CDR1 and CDR2 are SGDLS and YYNGEE. This CDR3 contains 18 residues. V shed 4 bases and J 7 bases; nucleotides not matched to a gene: 19. The CDR3 nucleotides read TGTGCCAGCAGCCCCCGTCCTGTCGGGCGGGGGTCGGACGGGGAGCTGTTTTTT. As protein: CASSPRPVGRGSDGELFF. The whole variable domain, filled in from reference TRBV9 and TRBJ2-2, reads DSGVTQTPKHLITATGQRVTLRCSPRSGDLSVYWYQQSLDQGLQFLIQYYNGEERAKGNILERFSAQQFPDLHSELNLSSLELGDSALYFCASSPRPVGRGSDGELFFGEGSRLTVL.

This clone occurred a few times. The V call is TRBV25-1, the J call TRBJ1-5; 8 positions match TRBD1. CDR3 length: 15 residues. Trimming cost V 4 bases and J 4 bases; bases outside gene matches: 6. Germline values: CDR1 MGHDK, CDR2 SYGVNS. The chain's CDR3 is CASSGTGGGNQPQHF. CDR3 nucleotides: TGTGCCAGCAGTGGAACAGGGGGTGGAAATCAGCCCCAGCATTTT.

The chain carries TRBV6-4 and TRBJ1-1; 12 bases agree with TRBD1. The J segment lost 2 bases and the V segment lost 6 bases, leaving 16 bases of the junction unmatched. The CDR3 covers 19 residues. Germline V gene data show CDR1 as MRHNA and CDR2 as SNTAGT. The CDR3: CASRAGTGGPEGLNTEAFF. The DNA of the CDR3 is TGTGCCAGCAGAGCCGGGACAGGGGGCCCCGAAGGCCTAAACACTGAAGCTTTCTTT.

The rearrangement joins TRBV6-5 to TRBJ1-1; 9 nucleotides align to TRBD1. The V and J ends lost 6 bases and 1 base, in that order; junction bases with no gene match: 3. The CDR3 contains 14 residues. CDR1 is MNHEY, CDR2 SVGAGI, per germline. CDR3 bases: TGTGCCAGCAGCGCGGACAGGGGGAACACTGAAGCTTTCTTT. Translation: CASSADRGNTEAFF.

This clone was seen just once. The chain recombines TRBV2 with TRBJ1-3; D not certain. Per germline, CDR1 SNHLY and CDR2 FYNNEI. V gave up 8 bases and J gave up 0 bases, with 11 bases separating them. CDR3 length equals 14 residues. CDR3 DNA: TGTGCCAGCGGGCAGGAGGCCTCTGGAAACACCATATATTTT. Amino acid sequence: CASGQEASGNTIYF. The whole variable domain, remainder taken from reference TRBV2 and TRBJ1-3, is EPEVTQTPSHQVTQMGQEVILRCVPISNHLYFYWYRQILGQKVEFLVSFYNNEISEKSEIFDDQFSVERPDGSNFTLKIRSTKLEDSAMYFCASGQEASGNTIYFGEGSWLTVV.

Points on this clone: A much larger clone differs from this one at a single base, so this may be a read error. The rearrangement links TRBV11-2 to TRBJ2-1; 13 bases agree with TRBD2. This CDR3 has 15 residues. The germline CDR1 and CDR2 sequences are SGHAT and FQNNGV. V shed 5 bases, J shed 5 bases, and the junction held 3 bases outside the gene matches. CDR3 bases: TGTGCCAGCAGCCAGGGACTAGCGGGAAACAATGAGCAGTTCTTC. This encodes CASSQGLAGNNEQFF.

Only one count was recorded for this clone. The genes are TRBV6-1 and TRBJ2-7, with D unclear. The CDR3 is 16 amino acids. Germline V gene lookup returns CDR1 MNHNS and CDR2 SASEGT. Trimming cost V 0 bases and J 0 bases, with 12 bases left between them. CDR3 sequence: CASSEAPLLISYEQYF. CDR3 nucleotides: TGTGCCAGCAGTGAAGCCCCACTCCTGATCTCCTACGAGCAGTACTTC.

This chain uses TRBV9 with TRBJ2-1, with 12 bases fitting TRBD1. Germline V gene lookup returns CDR1 SGDLS and CDR2 YYNGEE. The CDR3 length is 16 residues. Trimming cost V 2 bases and J 8 bases; bases outside gene matches: 8. CDR3 protein: CASSVLGTGGRDEQFF. The CDR3, as DNA: TGTGCCAGCAGCGTTCTAGGGACAGGGGGCCGGGATGAGCAGTTCTTC.

V and J are TRBV7-4 and TRBJ1-1; the D is unclear. Trimming removed 1 base from V and 5 bases from J, with 14 bases in between. The CDR3 covers 15 residues. From germline, CDR1 is SGHVT and CDR2 SQSDAQ. CDR3 sequence: CASSLGPADETEAFF. In DNA, the CDR3 is TGTGCCAGCAGCTTAGGGCCGGCGGATGAGACTGAAGCTTTCTTT.

The genes are TRBV19 and TRBJ2-3, with TRBD2 matching over 7 bases. The CDR3 spans 15 residues. With 6 bases clipped from V and 2 bases from J, the junction kept 8 bases outside the gene matches. Germline V CDR1 and CDR2: LNHDA, SQIVND (reference sequence). The CDR3 DNA reads as TGTGCCAGTAGGGGAGGGGAGTTTATCACAGATACGCAGTATTTT. The encoded protein is CASRGGEFITDTQYF.

The chain joins TRBV6-5 to TRBJ2-7; possible D gene TRBD2, 6 bases. This CDR3 is built from 12 residues. Trimming took 2 bases from V and 6 from J, leaving 8 bases between them. The germline V gene has CDR1 MNHEY and CDR2 SVGAGI. The CDR3 spells CASSYGAGEQYF. CDR3 DNA sequence: TGTGCCAGCAGTTACGGAGCGGGCGAGCAGTACTTC.

This chain joins TRBV5-6 and TRBJ1-2, with 8 bases matching TRBD1. The germline CDR1 and CDR2 sequences are SGHDT and YYEEEE. V trimming: 5 bases; J trimming: 0 bases; junction bases outside the gene matches: 6. The CDR3 extends over 15 amino acids. CDR3 sequence reads: CASRFDRGTNYGYTF. The CDR3, as DNA: TGTGCCAGCAGGTTTGACAGGGGAACTAACTATGGCTACACCTTC.

The chain links TRBV7-2 to TRBJ2-5; 16 nucleotides agree with TRBD2. Looked up from germline, CDR1 is SGHTA and CDR2 is FQGNSA. The CDR3 has 17 amino acids. V dropped 5 bases and J dropped 5; count of bases not matched to a gene: 8. In DNA, the CDR3 is TGTGCCAGCAGCCTCCTAGGGACTAGCGGGGGGGCGGAGACCCAGTACTTC. Its protein product is CASSLLGTSGGAETQYF.

The chain joins TRBV11-2 to TRBJ2-7, with D possibly matching TRBD1 (6 bases). The CDR3 spans 14 residues. Germline CDR1 is SGHAT and CDR2 is FQNNGV. V lost 7 bases, J lost 3 bases, and 16 bases lay in between. CDR3 amino acids: CASTLWEGGYEQYF. DNA for the CDR3: TGTGCCAGCACCTTGTGGGAAGGGGGCTACGAGCAGTACTTC.

The rearrangement joins TRBV10-3 to TRBJ2-7, with D possibly matching TRBD2 (6 bases). Trimming removed 3 bases from V and 2 bases from J, with 8 bases in between. The germline V gene has CDR1 ENHRY and CDR2 SYGVKD. The CDR3 consists of 13 residues. For the CDR3, the DNA is TGTGCCATCAGTGAAGGACTACCCTACGAGCAGTACTTC. Amino acids: CAISEGLPYEQYF.

This clone has a single count. V is TRBV18 and J is TRBJ1-1; the D gene is possibly TRBD1 (5 bases). The germline CDR1 and CDR2 sequences are KGHSH and LQKENI. Trimming removed 3 bases from V and 10 bases from J, with 21 bases in between. The CDR3 totals 15 residues. CDR3 in DNA: TGTGCCAGCTCACCGAGCTTCCAGGGAGGTTCGTCAGCTTTCTTT. Encoded protein: CASSPSFQGGSSAFF.

The chain couples TRBV5-6 to TRBJ2-2; D unclear. Germline CDR1 SGHDT, CDR2 YYEEEE. V shed 0 bases and J shed 7 bases, with 4 bases lying between them. The CDR3 has 12 amino acids. For the CDR3, the DNA is TGTGCCAGCAGCTTGGAACTCGGGGAGCTGTTTTTT. Translation: CASSLELGELFF. The entire variable domain, with the rest obtained from reference TRBV5-6 and TRBJ2-2, is as follows: DAGVTQSPTHLIKTRGQQVTLRCSPKSGHDTVSWYQQALGQGPQFIFQYYEEEERQRGNFPDRFSGHQFPNYSSELNVNALLLGDSALYLCASSLELGELFFGEGSRLTVL.

J is TRBJ2-1 and V is TRBV6-5, with 9 positions matching TRBD1. This CDR3 is 15 amino acids long. The ends lost 5 bases at V and 7 bases at J; junction bases unmatched: 9. CDR1 is MNHEY, CDR2 SVGAGI, per germline. The CDR3 nucleotides read TGTGCCAGCAGTACCCCGGGACAGGGCTTAAATGAGCAGTTCTTC. Translating gives CASSTPGQGLNEQFF.

The gene calls are TRBV11-2 and TRBJ2-1; 16 bases agree with TRBD2. V was pared by 5 bases and J by 12 bases, with 10 bases of the junction left unmatched. This CDR3 is 16 amino acids long. Germline V gives CDR1 SGHAT, CDR2 FQNNGV. DNA for the CDR3: TGTGCCAGCAGCATCGGGACTAGCGGGAGGGCCAACGGGCAGTTCTTC. It is translated as CASSIGTSGRANGQFF.

The rearrangement joins TRBV6-5 to TRBJ2-1, with D perhaps TRBD2 (5 bases). Trimming stripped 7 bases from V and 9 bases from J, with 22 bases between. Germline V lookup: CDR1 MNHEY, CDR2 SVGAGI. The CDR3 consists of 15 residues. Here the CDR3 DNA reads TGTGCCAGCACCTTCGGCCGAGCGGTAGCGAGTGAGCAGTTCTTC. It is translated as CASTFGRAVASEQFF.

V gene TRBV7-2 combines with J gene TRBJ2-3, with 10 bases identical to TRBD2. The CDR3 consists of 15 residues. V shed 5 bases, J shed 0 bases, and the junction held 2 bases outside the gene matches. The germline V gene has CDR1 SGHTA and CDR2 FQGNSA. The CDR3 sequence: CASSATSGSTDTQYF. The CDR3 coding sequence is TGTGCCAGCAGCGCGACTAGCGGGAGCACAGATACGCAGTATTTT. The whole variable domain, filled in from reference TRBV7-2 and TRBJ2-3, reads GAGVSQSPSNKVTEKGKDVELRCDPISGHTALYWYRQSLGQGLEFLIYFQGNSAPDKSGLPSDRFSAERTGGSVSTLTIQRTQQEDSAVYLCASSATSGSTDTQYFGPGTRLTVL.

The V and J genes are TRBV19 and TRBJ1-3; unclear D gene. Germline lookup yields CDR1 LNHDA and CDR2 SQIVND (reference sequence). This CDR3 has 11 amino acids. CDR3 in DNA: TGTGTCACGGTATCTGGAAACACCATATATTTT. It translates to CVTVSGNTIYF.

The V gene is TRBV28, the J gene TRBJ1-2; D gene ambiguous. Germline V gene lookup returns CDR1 MDHEN and CDR2 SYDVKM. The germline V and J ends were trimmed by 2 bases and 4 bases, with 14 bases remaining between them. The CDR3 totals 15 residues. CDR3 residues: CASSLKTPGLYGYTF. Here the CDR3 DNA reads TGTGCCAGCAGTTTAAAAACCCCAGGACTCTATGGCTACACCTTC.